Listed below are T cell receptor beta chains from one sample, sequenced in a study of blood T cells in healthy people across ages. TCRdb passed the 5' RACE reads through MiXCR, listing each CDR3 protein once. The sample comprises about 1.8 million distinct CDR3 sequences, 49% of which are singletons, and approximately 2.1% rests with the top ten. Sequenced sample: blood. The receptors were sampled from a woman aged 40 to 49 in good health. Each CDR3 is given with its conserved first and last residue. D genes are given only for firm matches. Not all rows give a size; the values are once, few, many and, for expanded clones, a class.

j_call,v_call,clone_size,d_call,cdr3_aa,cdr3_nt
TRBJ2-7,TRBV11-2,few,.,CASSLELDREQYF,TGTGCCAGCAGCTTAGAACTAGATCGAGAGCAGTACTTC
TRBJ1-2,TRBV12-3/TRBV12-4,.,.,CASSSMGRRTNYGYTF,TGTGCCAGCAGCTCAATGGGACGGCGGACTAACTATGGCTACACCTTC
TRBJ2-7,TRBV7-9,.,.,CASSSSRAEAYEQYF,TGTGCCAGCAGCTCGAGTCGGGCAGAGGCCTACGAGCAGTACTTC
TRBJ1-2,TRBV3-1,.,.,CASSQMGGSNYGYTF,TGTGCCAGCAGCCAAATGGGTGGGTCTAACTATGGCTACACCTTC
TRBJ2-2,TRBV6-4,many,.,CASSEASSGELFF,TGTGCCAGCAGTGAGGCTAGCTCCGGGGAGCTGTTTTTT
TRBJ2-7,TRBV14,.,.,CASSQERQLRYEQYF,TGTGCCAGCAGCCAAGAACGGCAGTTGAGGTACGAGCAGTACTTC
TRBJ1-4,TRBV13,.,TRBD1,CASSSTGAYEKLFF,TGTGCCAGCAGCTCCACAGGGGCATATGAAAAACTGTTTTTT
TRBJ1-5,TRBV6-5,.,.,CASRGRTSNQPQHF,TGTGCCAGCAGGGGCAGGACTAGCAATCAGCCCCAGCATTTT
TRBJ2-3,TRBV20-1,.,.,CSARGGRQGGADTQYF,TGCAGTGCTAGAGGGGGGCGGCAAGGAGGGGCAGATACGCAGTATTTT
TRBJ2-2,TRBV6-5,.,.,CASSYARTAGELFF,TGTGCCAGCAGTTACGCTAGAACTGCCGGGGAGCTGTTTTTT
TRBJ1-4,TRBV29-1,.,TRBD1,CSVEEFRTGGNEKLFF,TGCAGCGTTGAAGAATTCCGGACAGGGGGCAACGAAAAACTGTTTTTT